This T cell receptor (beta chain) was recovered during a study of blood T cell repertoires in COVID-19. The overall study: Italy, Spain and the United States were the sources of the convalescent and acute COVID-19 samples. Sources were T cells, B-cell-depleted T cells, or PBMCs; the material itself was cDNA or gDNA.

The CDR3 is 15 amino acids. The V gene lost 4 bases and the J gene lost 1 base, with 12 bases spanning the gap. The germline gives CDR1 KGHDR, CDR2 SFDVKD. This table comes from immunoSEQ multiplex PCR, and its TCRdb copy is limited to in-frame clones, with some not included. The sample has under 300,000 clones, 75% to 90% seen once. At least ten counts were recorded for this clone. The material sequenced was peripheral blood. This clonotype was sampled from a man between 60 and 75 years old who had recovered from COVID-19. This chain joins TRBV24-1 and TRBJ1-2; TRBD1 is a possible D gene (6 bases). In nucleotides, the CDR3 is TGTGCCACCAGTGAGTCGGACAGCTATAACTATGGCTACACCTTC. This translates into CATSESDSYNYGYTF.